These T cell receptor beta chains were read from a single sample in a study of T cell responses to AZD1222 COVID-19 vaccine. Sequencing used immunoSEQ multiplex PCR; TCRdb keeps in-frame clones, though not all of them. Of about 120,000 clones in the sample, 85% to 95% are singletons; the top ten hold under 3.5%. This material consisted of peripheral blood, taken on day 0 of AZD1222 vaccination. These receptors originate from an adult in good health. Both conserved end residues are part of each CDR3. Fields, in order: J gene, D gene, V gene, clone size, CDR3 protein, CDR3 DNA. D genes are given only for firm matches. Expanded clones are given a class, and other clones once, few, many or no size at all.

J gene: TRBJ1-1; D gene: NA; V gene: TRBV27; clone size: NA; CDR3 protein: CASSVPNTEAFF; CDR3 DNA: TGTGCCAGTTCGGTTCCGAACACTGAAGCTTTCTTT
J gene: TRBJ1-2; D gene: NA; V gene: TRBV5-5; clone size: NA; CDR3 protein: CASSTRDNYGYTF; CDR3 DNA: TGTGCCAGCAGCACCAGGGATAACTATGGCTACACCTTC
J gene: TRBJ2-7; D gene: NA; V gene: TRBV5-1; clone size: NA; CDR3 protein: CASSGWDGDREQYF; CDR3 DNA: TGCGCCAGCAGCGGATGGGACGGGGATAGAGAGCAGTACTTC
J gene: TRBJ1-2; D gene: NA; V gene: TRBV12-3/TRBV12-4; clone size: NA; CDR3 protein: CASERGYGYTF; CDR3 DNA: TGTGCCAGTGAGAGAGGGTATGGCTACACCTTC
J gene: TRBJ2-7; D gene: NA; V gene: TRBV5-1; clone size: once; CDR3 protein: CASSLEGGLAYEQYF; CDR3 DNA: TGCGCCAGCAGCTTGGAAGGGGGTCTAGCCTACGAGCAGTACTTC
J gene: TRBJ1-2; D gene: NA; V gene: TRBV6-1; clone size: NA; CDR3 protein: CASSEAAAVAPFYGYTF; CDR3 DNA: TGTGCCAGCAGTGAAGCGGCCGCGGTGGCCCCTTTCTATGGCTACACCTTC
J gene: TRBJ1-2; D gene: NA; V gene: TRBV10-2; clone size: NA; CDR3 protein: CASRGAGANTRPNGYTF; CDR3 DNA: TGCGCCAGCAGAGGGGCAGGGGCCAACACCCGCCCCAATGGCTACACCTTC
J gene: TRBJ1-4; D gene: NA; V gene: TRBV5-5; clone size: NA; CDR3 protein: CASSLIGGTQGEKLFF; CDR3 DNA: TGTGCCAGCAGCCTGATCGGGGGGACCCAAGGAGAAAAACTGTTTTTT
J gene: TRBJ1-1; D gene: NA; V gene: TRBV4-1; clone size: NA; CDR3 protein: CASSQVPDRSTEAFF; CDR3 DNA: TGCGCCAGCAGCCAAGTTCCCGACCGGAGCACTGAAGCTTTCTTT
J gene: TRBJ2-1; D gene: NA; V gene: TRBV2; clone size: NA; CDR3 protein: CASKDGRPSLNEQFF; CDR3 DNA: TGTGCCAGCAAGGATGGGCGCCCCTCTCTCAATGAGCAGTTCTTC
J gene: TRBJ2-2; D gene: NA; V gene: TRBV2; clone size: NA; CDR3 protein: CAIRDGELFF; CDR3 DNA: TGTGCCATAAGGGACGGGGAGCTGTTTTTT
J gene: TRBJ2-1; D gene: NA; V gene: TRBV19; clone size: NA; CDR3 protein: CASKGYGTDNEQFF; CDR3 DNA: TGTGCCAGTAAGGGTTACGGTACAGACAATGAGCAGTTCTTC
J gene: TRBJ1-5; D gene: TRBD1; V gene: TRBV2; clone size: once; CDR3 protein: CASRGTGDPSNQPQHF; CDR3 DNA: TGTGCCAGCAGAGGGACAGGGGATCCTAGCAATCAGCCCCAGCATTTT
J gene: TRBJ2-2; D gene: TRBD2; V gene: TRBV6-4; clone size: NA; CDR3 protein: CASSDSGSGSFTGELFF; CDR3 DNA: TGTGCCAGCAGTGACTCGGGTAGCGGGAGTTTCACCGGGGAGCTGTTTTTT
J gene: TRBJ1-1; D gene: NA; V gene: TRBV4-1; clone size: NA; CDR3 protein: CASSQTNQGYTEAFF; CDR3 DNA: TGCGCCAGCAGCCAAACCAATCAGGGCTACACTGAAGCTTTCTTT
J gene: TRBJ1-6; D gene: NA; V gene: TRBV19; clone size: once; CDR3 protein: CANPWGLWSNSPLHF; CDR3 DNA: TGTGCCAATCCCTGGGGTCTGTGGTCCAATTCACCCCTCCACTTT
J gene: TRBJ1-1; D gene: NA; V gene: TRBV28; clone size: NA; CDR3 protein: CASSHNLQGDTEAFF; CDR3 DNA: TGTGCCAGCAGCCACAACTTACAGGGAGACACTGAAGCTTTCTTT
J gene: TRBJ1-5; D gene: NA; V gene: TRBV28; clone size: NA; CDR3 protein: CASIEGGVSQPQHF; CDR3 DNA: TGTGCCAGCATCGAGGGGGGAGTAAGTCAGCCCCAGCATTTT
J gene: TRBJ2-2; D gene: TRBD2; V gene: TRBV5-1; clone size: NA; CDR3 protein: CASSPSALAGYTGELFF; CDR3 DNA: TGCGCCAGCAGCCCGTCGGCGTTAGCGGGATACACCGGGGAGCTGTTTTTT
J gene: TRBJ2-2; D gene: TRBD2; V gene: TRBV15; clone size: NA; CDR3 protein: CATSRDLAGANTGELFF; CDR3 DNA: TGTGCCACCAGCAGAGATCTGGCGGGAGCGAACACCGGGGAGCTGTTTTTT
J gene: TRBJ1-5; D gene: NA; V gene: TRBV27; clone size: few; CDR3 protein: CASSLVYDQPQHF; CDR3 DNA: TGTGCCAGCAGTCTGGTATATGATCAGCCCCAGCATTTT
J gene: TRBJ1-5; D gene: NA; V gene: TRBV28; clone size: NA; CDR3 protein: CASSFTNQPQHF; CDR3 DNA: TGTGCCAGCAGTTTCACGAATCAGCCCCAGCATTTT
J gene: TRBJ2-6; D gene: NA; V gene: TRBV19; clone size: NA; CDR3 protein: CASSTDSTSGANVLTF; CDR3 DNA: TGTGCCAGTAGTACCGACAGTACCTCTGGGGCCAACGTCCTGACTTTC
J gene: TRBJ1-3; D gene: TRBD1; V gene: TRBV4-1; clone size: once; CDR3 protein: CASSQGDSSGNTIYF; CDR3 DNA: TGCGCCAGCAGCCAAGGGGACAGCTCTGGAAACACCATATATTTT
J gene: TRBJ2-1; D gene: NA; V gene: TRBV5-6; clone size: once; CDR3 protein: CASSLQGPYNEQFF; CDR3 DNA: TGTGCCAGCAGCTTGCAGGGCCCCTACAATGAGCAGTTCTTC
J gene: TRBJ1-2; D gene: NA; V gene: TRBV24-1; clone size: NA; CDR3 protein: CATSDVLGYGYTF; CDR3 DNA: TGTGCCACCAGTGACGTCCTTGGCTATGGCTACACCTTC
J gene: TRBJ2-7; D gene: NA; V gene: TRBV6-1; clone size: NA; CDR3 protein: CASSEAVRAEQYF; CDR3 DNA: TGTGCCAGCAGTGAAGCAGTCCGGGCCGAGCAGTACTTC
J gene: TRBJ2-1; D gene: NA; V gene: TRBV7-3; clone size: medium-sized; CDR3 protein: CASSSRGDEQFF; CDR3 DNA: TGTGCCAGCAGCTCCAGGGGTGATGAGCAGTTCTTC
J gene: TRBJ2-3; D gene: TRBD2; V gene: TRBV18; clone size: NA; CDR3 protein: CASSLERGSTDTQYF; CDR3 DNA: TGTGCCAGCTCACTTGAGCGGGGCAGCACAGATACGCAGTATTTT